This T cell receptor beta chain originates from a study of CD8 T cells in Susac syndrome. The CDR3 covers 18 residues. Trimming cost V 0 bases and J 3 bases, with 17 bases left between them. Germline CDR1 SGHTA, CDR2 FQGNSA. The authors reverse transcribed about 0.5 to 1 ug RNA with random hexamers. Amplification of TCR beta CDR3 by immunoSEQ multiplex PCR spanned 54 Vbeta and 13 Jbeta. TCRdb re-derived calls from the immunoSEQ multiplex PCR reads in MiXCR, one entry per CDR3 protein. The sample has about 120,000 distinct CDR3 sequences, approximately 90% seen once. This chain uses TRBV7-2 with TRBJ2-2; D remains unclear. The TCR originated in a human donor in good health. Sequencing used CD8+ T cells from PBMCs. The CDR3 DNA is TGTGCCAGCAGCTTAGCGCTTGGAAGAACTCAGGACACCGGGGAGCTGTTTTTT. This encodes CASSLALGRTQDTGELFF.